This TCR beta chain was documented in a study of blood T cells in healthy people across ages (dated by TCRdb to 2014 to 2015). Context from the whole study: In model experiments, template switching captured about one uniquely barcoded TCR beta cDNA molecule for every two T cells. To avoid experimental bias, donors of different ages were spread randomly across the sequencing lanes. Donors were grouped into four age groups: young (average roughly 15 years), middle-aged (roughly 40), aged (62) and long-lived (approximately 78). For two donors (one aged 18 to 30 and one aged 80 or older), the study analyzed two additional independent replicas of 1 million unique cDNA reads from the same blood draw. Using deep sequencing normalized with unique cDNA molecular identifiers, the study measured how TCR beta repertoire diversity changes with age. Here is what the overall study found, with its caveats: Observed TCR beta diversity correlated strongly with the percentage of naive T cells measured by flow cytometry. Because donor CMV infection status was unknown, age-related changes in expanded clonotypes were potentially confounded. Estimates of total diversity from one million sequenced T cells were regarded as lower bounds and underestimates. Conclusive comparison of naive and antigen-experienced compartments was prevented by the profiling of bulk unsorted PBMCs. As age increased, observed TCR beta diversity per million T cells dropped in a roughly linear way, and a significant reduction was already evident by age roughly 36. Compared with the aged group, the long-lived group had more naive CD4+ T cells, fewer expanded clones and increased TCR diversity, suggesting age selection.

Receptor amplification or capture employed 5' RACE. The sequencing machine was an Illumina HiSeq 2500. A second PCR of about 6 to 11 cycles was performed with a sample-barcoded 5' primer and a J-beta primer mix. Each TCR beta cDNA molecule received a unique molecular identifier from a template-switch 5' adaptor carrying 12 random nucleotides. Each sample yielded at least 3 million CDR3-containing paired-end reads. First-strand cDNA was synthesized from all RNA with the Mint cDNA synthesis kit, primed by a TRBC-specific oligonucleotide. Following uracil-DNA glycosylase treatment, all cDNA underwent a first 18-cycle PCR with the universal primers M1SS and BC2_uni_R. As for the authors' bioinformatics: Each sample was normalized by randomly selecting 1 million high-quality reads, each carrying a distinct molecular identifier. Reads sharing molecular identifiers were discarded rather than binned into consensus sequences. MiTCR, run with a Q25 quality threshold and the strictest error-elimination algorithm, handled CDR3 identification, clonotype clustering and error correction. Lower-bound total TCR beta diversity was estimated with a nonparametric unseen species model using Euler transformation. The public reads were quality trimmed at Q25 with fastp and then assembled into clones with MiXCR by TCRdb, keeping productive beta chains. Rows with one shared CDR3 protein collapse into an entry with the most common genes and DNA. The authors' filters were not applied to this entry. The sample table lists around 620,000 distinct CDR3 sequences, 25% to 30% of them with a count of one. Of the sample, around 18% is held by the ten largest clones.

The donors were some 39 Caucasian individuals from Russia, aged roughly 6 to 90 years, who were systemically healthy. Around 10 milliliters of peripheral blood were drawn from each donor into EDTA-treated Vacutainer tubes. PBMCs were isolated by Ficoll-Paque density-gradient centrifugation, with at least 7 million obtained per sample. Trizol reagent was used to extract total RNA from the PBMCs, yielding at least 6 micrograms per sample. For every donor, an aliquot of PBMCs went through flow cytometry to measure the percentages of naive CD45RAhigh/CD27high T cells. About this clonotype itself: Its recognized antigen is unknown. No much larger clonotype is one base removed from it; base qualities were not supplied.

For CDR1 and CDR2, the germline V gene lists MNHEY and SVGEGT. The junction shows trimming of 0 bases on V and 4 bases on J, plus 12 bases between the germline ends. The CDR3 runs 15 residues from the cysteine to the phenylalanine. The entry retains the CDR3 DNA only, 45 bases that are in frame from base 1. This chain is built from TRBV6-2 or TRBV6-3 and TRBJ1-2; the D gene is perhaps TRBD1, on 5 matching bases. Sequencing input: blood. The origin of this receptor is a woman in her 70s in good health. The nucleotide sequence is TGTGCCAGCAGTTACTCCGGGCCTAGGGGCTATGGCTACACCTTC. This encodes CASSYSGPRGYGYTF.